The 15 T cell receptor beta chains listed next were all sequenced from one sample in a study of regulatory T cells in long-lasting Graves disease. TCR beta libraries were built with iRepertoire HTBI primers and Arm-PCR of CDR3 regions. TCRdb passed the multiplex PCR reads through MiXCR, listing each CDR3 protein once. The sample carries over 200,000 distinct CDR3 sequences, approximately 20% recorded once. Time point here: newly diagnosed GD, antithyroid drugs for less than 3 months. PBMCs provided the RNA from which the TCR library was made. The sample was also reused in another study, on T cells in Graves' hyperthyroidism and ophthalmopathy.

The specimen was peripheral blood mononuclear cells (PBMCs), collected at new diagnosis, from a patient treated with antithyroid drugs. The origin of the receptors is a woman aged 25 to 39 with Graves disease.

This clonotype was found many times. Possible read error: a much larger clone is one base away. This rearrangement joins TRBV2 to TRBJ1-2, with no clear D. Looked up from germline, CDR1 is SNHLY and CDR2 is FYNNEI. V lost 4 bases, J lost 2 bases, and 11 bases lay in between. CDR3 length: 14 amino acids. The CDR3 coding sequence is TGTGCCAGCAGTGTATCCCAGCCGAACTATGGCTACACCTTC. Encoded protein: CASSVSQPNYGYTF.

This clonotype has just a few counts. The CDR3 sequence is CASSPGQGFYEQYF. The CDR3 bases are TGTGCCAGCAGCCCCGGACAGGGTTTCTACGAGCAGTACTTC. This chain uses TRBV7-2 with TRBJ2-7; 8 bases fit TRBD1. The CDR3 covers 14 residues. The germline V gene encodes CDR1 SGHTA and CDR2 FQGNSA. Trimming took 5 bases from V and 3 from J; bases not matched to a gene: 6.

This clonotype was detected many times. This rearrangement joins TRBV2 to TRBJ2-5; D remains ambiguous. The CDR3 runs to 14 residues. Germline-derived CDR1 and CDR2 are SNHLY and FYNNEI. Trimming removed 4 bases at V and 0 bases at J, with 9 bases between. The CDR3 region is CASSVREYQETQYF. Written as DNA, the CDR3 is TGTGCCAGCAGTGTTCGCGAGTACCAAGAGACCCAGTACTTC.

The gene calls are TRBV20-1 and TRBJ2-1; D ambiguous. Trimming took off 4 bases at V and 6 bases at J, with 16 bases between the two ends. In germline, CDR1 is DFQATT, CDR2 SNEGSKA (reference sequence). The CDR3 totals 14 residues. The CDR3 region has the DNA TGCAGTGCTATATACCGGAAGTATTTCAATGAGCAGTTCTTC. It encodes CSAIYRKYFNEQFF.

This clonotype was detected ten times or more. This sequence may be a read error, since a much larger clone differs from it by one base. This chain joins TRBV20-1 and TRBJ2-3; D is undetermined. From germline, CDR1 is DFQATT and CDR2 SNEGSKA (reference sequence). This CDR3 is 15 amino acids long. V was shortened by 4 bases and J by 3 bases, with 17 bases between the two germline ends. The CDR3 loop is CSANGKTAGTDTQYF. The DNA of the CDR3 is TGCAGTGCTAACGGAAAGACGGCCGGAACAGATACGCAGTATTTT.

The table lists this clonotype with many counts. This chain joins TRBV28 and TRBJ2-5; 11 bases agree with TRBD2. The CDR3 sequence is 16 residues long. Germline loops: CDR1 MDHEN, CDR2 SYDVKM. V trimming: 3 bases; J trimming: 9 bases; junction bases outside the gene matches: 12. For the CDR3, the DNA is TGTGCCAGCAGTTTCCTAGCGGGGGGATCAAGAGCGGCCCAGTACTTC. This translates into CASSFLAGGSRAAQYF.

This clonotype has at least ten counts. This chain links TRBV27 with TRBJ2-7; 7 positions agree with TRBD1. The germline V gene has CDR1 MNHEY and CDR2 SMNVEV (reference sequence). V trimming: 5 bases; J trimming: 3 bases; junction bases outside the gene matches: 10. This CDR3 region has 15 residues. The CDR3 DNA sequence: TGTGCCAGCAGTCCAACGGGACAGCTATTCTACGAGCAGTACTTC. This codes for CASSPTGQLFYEQYF.

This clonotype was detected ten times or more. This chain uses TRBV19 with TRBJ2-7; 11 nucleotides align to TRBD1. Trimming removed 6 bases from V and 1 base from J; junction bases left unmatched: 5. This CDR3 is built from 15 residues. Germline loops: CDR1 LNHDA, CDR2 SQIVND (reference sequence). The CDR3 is CASSDRDRGSYEQYF. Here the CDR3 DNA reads TGTGCCAGTAGCGACCGGGACAGGGGGTCCTACGAGCAGTACTTC.

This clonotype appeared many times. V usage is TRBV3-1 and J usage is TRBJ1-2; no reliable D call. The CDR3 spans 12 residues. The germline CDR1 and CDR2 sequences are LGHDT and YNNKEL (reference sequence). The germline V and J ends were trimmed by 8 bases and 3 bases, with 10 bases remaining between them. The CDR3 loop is CASSEVDYGYTF. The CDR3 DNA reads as TGTGCCAGCTCTGAGGTCGACTATGGCTACACCTTC.

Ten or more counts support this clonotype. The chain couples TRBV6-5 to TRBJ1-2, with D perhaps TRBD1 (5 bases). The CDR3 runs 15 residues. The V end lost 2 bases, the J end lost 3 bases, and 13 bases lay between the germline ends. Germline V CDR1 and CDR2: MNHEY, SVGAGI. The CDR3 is CASSYDLRGDYGYTF. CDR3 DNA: TGTGCCAGCAGTTACGACCTCAGAGGGGACTATGGCTACACCTTC.

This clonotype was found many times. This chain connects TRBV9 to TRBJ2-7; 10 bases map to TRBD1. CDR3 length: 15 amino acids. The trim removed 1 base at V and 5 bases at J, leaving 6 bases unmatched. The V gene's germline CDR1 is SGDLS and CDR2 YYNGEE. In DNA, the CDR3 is TGTGCCAGCAGCGTAATGGGGACAGGGGCCAACGAGCAGTACTTC. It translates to CASSVMGTGANEQYF.

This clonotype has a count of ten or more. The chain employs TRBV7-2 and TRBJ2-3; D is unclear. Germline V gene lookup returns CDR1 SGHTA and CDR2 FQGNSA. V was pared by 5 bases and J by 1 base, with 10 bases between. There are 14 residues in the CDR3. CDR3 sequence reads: CASSLPMRTDTQYF. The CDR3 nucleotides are TGTGCCAGCAGCCTACCCATGCGCACAGATACGCAGTATTTT.

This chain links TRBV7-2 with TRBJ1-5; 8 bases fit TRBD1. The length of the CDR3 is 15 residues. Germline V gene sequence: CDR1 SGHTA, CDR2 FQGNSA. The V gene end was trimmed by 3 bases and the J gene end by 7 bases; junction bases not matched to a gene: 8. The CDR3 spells CASSLVDRARQPQHF. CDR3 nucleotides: TGTGCCAGCAGCTTGGTGGACAGGGCGCGACAGCCCCAGCATTTT.

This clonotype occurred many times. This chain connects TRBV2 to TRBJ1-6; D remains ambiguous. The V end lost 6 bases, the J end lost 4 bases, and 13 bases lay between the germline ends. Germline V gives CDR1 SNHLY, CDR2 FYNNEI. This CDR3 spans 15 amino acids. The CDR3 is CASRSNAPYNSPLHF. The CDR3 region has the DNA TGTGCCAGCAGGAGTAATGCTCCGTATAATTCACCCCTCCACTTT.

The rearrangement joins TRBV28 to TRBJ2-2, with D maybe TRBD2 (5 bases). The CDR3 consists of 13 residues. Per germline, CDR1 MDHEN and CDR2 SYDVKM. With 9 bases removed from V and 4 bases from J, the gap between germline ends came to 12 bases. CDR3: CASMRAVTGELFF. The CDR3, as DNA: TGTGCCAGTATGAGGGCGGTCACCGGGGAGCTGTTTTTT.